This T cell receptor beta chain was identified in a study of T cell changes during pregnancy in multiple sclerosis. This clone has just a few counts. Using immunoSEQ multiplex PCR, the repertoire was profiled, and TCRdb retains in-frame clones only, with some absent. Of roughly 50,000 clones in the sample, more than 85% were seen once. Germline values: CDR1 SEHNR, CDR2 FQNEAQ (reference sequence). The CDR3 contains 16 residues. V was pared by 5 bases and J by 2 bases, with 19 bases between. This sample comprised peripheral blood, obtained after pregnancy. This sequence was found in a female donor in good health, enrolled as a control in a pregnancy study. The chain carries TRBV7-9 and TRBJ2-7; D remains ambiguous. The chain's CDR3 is CASSPPGSLLPYEQYF. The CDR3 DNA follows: TGTGCCAGCAGCCCTCCCGGTAGCCTTCTCCCCTACGAGCAGTACTTC.